At least ten counts were recorded for the clone carrying this T cell receptor beta chain. This sample stems from a study of T-cell reconstitution after alpha-beta-depleted transplantation in children. Preparation of the TCRbeta library involved a method that used unique molecular identifiers. TCRdb processed the PCR reads anew with MiXCR; each CDR3 protein has one entry. This table has about 980,000 distinct CDR3 sequences, roughly 31% appearing once. The V gene end was trimmed by 0 bases and the J gene end by 3 bases; junction bases not matched to a gene: 16. This CDR3 is 18 amino acids long. CDR1 is DFQATT, CDR2 SNEGSKA, per germline (reference sequence).

This TCR derives from a boy under three years old who had a stem cell transplant for SCID, so the T cells may come from the graft donor. The chain combines TRBV20-1 with TRBJ2-5; TRBD2 aligns across 7 bases. Sequenced material: PBMCs, mostly from graft donor cells, taken 360 days after TCRalphabeta/CD19-depleted stem cell transplant. The CDR3 region is CSARDFRWGGLMEETQYF. The CDR3 DNA is TGCAGTGCTAGAGATTTTCGTTGGGGAGGGCTTATGGAAGAGACCCAGTACTTC.